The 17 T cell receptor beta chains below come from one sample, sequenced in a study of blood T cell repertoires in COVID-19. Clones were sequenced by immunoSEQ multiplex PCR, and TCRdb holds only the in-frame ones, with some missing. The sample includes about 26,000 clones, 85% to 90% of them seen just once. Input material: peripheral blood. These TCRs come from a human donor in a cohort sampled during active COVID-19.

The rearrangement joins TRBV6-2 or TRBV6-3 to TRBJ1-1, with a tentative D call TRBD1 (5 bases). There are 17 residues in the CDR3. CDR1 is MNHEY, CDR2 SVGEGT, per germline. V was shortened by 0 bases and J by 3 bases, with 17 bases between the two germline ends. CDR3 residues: CASSYSKGVGGDTEAFF. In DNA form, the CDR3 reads TGTGCCAGCAGTTACTCGAAAGGGGTCGGGGGGGACACTGAAGCTTTCTTT.

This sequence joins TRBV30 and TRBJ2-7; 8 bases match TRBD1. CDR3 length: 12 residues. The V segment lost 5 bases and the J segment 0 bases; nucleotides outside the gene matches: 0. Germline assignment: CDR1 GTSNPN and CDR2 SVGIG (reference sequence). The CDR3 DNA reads TGTGCCTGGGGGACAGGCTCCTACGAGCAGTACTTC. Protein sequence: CAWGTGSYEQYF.

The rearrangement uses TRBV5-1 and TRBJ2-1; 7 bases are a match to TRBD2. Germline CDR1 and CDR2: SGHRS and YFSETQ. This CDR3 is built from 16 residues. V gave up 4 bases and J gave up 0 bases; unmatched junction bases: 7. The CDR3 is CASSTGAGSSYNEQFF. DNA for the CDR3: TGCGCCAGCAGCACCGGAGCGGGAAGCTCCTACAATGAGCAGTTCTTC.

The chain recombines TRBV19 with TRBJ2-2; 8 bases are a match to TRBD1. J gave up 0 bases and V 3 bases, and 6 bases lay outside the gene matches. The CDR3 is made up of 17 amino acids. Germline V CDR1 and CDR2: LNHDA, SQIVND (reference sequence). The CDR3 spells CASSMGTGQPNTGELFF. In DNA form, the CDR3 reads TGTGCCAGTAGTATGGGGACAGGCCAACCGAACACCGGGGAGCTGTTTTTT.

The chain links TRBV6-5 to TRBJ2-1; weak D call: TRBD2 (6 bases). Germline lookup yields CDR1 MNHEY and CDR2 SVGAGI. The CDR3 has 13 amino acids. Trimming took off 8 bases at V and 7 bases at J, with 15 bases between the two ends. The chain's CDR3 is CASGRGAGNEQFF. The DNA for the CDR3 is TGTGCCAGCGGCCGGGGTGCGGGGAATGAGCAGTTCTTC.

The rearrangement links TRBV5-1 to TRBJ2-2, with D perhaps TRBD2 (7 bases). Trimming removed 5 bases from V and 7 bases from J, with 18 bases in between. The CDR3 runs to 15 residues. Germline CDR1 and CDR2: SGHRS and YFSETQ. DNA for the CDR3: TGCGCCAGCAGAGTGGAGGGGGGGCCGATCGGGGAGCTGTTTTTT. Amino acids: CASRVEGGPIGELFF.

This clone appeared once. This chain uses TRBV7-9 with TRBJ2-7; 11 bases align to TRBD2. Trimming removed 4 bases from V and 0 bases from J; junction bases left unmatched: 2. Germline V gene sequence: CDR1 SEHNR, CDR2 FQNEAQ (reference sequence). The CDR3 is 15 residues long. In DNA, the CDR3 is TGTGCCAGCAGCTATAGCGGGGGGGCCTCCTACGAGCAGTACTTC. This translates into CASSYSGGASYEQYF.

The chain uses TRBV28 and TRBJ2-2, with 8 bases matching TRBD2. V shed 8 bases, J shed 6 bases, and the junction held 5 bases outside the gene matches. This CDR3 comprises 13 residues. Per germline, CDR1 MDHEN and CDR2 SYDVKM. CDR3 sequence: CASDGRASGELFF. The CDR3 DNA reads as TGTGCCAGCGACGGGAGGGCCTCCGGGGAGCTGTTTTTT.

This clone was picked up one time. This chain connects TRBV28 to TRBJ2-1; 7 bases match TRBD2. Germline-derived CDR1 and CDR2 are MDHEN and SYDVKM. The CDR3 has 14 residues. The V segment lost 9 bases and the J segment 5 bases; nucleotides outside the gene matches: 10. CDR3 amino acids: CASYRPGGHNEQFF. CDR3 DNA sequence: TGTGCCAGTTATAGGCCGGGAGGCCACAATGAGCAGTTCTTC.

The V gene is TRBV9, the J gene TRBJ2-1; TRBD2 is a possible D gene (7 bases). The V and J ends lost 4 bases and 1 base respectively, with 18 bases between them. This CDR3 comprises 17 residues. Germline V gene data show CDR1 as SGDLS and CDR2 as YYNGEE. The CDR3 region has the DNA TGTGCCAGCAGCCTCCGAGGCGGGGGCCATTCCTACAATGAGCAGTTCTTC. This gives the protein CASSLRGGGHSYNEQFF.

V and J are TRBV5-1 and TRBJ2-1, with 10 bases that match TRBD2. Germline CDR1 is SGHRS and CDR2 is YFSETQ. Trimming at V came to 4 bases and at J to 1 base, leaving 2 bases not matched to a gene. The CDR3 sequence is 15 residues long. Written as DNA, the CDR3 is TGCGCCAGCAGCGCACTAGCGGGATCCTACAATGAGCAGTTCTTC. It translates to CASSALAGSYNEQFF.

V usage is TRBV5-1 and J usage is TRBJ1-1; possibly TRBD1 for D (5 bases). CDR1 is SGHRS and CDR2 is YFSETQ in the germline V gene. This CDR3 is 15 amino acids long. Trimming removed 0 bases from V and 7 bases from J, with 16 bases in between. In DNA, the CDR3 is TGCGCCAGCAGCTTGGGAGCCGGGGGAAGCGGTGAAGCTTTCTTT. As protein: CASSLGAGGSGEAFF.

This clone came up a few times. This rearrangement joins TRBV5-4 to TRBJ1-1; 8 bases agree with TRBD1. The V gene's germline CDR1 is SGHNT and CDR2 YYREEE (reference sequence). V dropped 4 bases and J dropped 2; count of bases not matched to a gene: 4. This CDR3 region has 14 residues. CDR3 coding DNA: TGTGCCAGCAGCAGGACAGGGACTAACACTGAAGCTTTCTTT. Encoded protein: CASSRTGTNTEAFF.

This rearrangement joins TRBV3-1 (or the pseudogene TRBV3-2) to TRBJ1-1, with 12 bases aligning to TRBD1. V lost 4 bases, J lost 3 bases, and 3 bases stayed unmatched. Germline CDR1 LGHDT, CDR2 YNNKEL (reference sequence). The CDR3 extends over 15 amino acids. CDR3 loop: CASSRDRGLDTEAFF. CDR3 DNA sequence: TGTGCCAGCAGCCGGGACAGGGGGCTGGACACTGAAGCTTTCTTT.

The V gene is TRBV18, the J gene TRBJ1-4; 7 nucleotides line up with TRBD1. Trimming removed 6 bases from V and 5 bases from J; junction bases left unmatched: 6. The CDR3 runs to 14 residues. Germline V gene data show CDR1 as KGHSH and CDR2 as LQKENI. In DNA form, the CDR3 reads TGTGCCAGCTCCGCGGGACAGAGAAATGAAAAACTGTTTTTT. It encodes CASSAGQRNEKLFF.

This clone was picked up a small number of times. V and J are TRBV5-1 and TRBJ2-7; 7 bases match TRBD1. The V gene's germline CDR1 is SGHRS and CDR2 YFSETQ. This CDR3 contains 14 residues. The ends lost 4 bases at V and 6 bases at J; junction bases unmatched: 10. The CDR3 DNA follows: TGCGCCAGCAGCCCTAGGGGGCCGCACCCCGAGCAGTACTTC. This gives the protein CASSPRGPHPEQYF.

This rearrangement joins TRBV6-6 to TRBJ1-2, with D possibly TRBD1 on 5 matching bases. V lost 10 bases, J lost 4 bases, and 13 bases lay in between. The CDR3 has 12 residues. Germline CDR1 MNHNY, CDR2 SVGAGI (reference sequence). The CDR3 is CATTQGLYGYTF. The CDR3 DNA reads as TGTGCCACCACTCAGGGACTCTATGGCTACACCTTC.